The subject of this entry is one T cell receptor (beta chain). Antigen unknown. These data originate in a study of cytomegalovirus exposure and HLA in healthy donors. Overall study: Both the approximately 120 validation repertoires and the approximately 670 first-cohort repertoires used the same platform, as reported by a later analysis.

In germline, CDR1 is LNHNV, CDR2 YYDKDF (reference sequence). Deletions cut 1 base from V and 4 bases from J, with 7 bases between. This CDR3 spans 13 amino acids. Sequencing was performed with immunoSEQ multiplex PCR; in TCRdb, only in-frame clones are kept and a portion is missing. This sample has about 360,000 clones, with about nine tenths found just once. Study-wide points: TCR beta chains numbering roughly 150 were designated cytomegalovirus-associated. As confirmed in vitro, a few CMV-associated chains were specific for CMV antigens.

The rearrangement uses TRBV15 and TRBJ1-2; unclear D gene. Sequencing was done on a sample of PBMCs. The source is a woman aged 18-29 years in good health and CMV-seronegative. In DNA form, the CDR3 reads TGTGCCACCAGCAGAGGCGGGCTCTATGGCTACACCTTC. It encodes CATSRGGLYGYTF. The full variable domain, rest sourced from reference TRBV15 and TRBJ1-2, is DAMVIQNPRYQVTQFGKPVTLSCSQTLNHNVMYWYQQKSSQAPKLLFHYYDKDFNNEADTPDNFQSRRPNTSFCFLDIRSPGLGDTAMYLCATSRGGLYGYTFGSGTRLTVV.